A single sample is the source of the 11 T cell receptor beta chains below, sequenced in a study of T-cell memory formation after mild COVID-19. MiXCR, run by TCRdb on the 5' RACE reads, gives a single entry per CDR3 protein. The sample records 450,000 to 650,000 distinct CDR3 sequences, around 20% being singletons. Sequencing used PBMCs or a T cell subset sorted from them (not recorded which). The receptors originated from an adult woman who had mild COVID-19 (a few samples of this study predate the infection). Cell type and time point are not known.

This clonotype was detected a few times. CDR3 in amino acids: CSARVGLAVTYNEQFF. CDR3 nucleotide sequence: TGCAGTGCTAGGGTAGGACTAGCGGTGACCTACAATGAGCAGTTCTTC. The chain combines TRBV20-1 with TRBJ2-1; 10 bases line up with TRBD2. CDR1 DFQATT and CDR2 SNEGSKA come from the germline V gene (reference sequence). This CDR3 is 16 amino acids long. V trimming: 3 bases; J trimming: 2 bases; junction bases outside the gene matches: 7.

V gene TRBV29-1 combines with J gene TRBJ1-1; D might be TRBD1 (6 bases). Germline lookup yields CDR1 SQVTM and CDR2 ANQGSEA. The length of the CDR3 is 13 residues. V was trimmed by 4 bases and J by 2 bases, leaving 11 bases between them. The CDR3 region is CSVGSGTNTEAFF. CDR3 in DNA: TGCAGCGTTGGTTCGGGGACAAACACTGAAGCTTTCTTT.

This clonotype was recorded only once. The chain has TRBV20-1 and TRBJ2-3; 13 bases agree with TRBD2. This CDR3 comprises 21 residues. Germline loops: CDR1 DFQATT, CDR2 SNEGSKA (reference sequence). V was pared by 1 base and J by 2 bases, with 18 bases of the junction left unmatched. CDR3 amino acids: CSARALRSPRLAGGPTDTQYF. As DNA, the CDR3 is TGCAGTGCTAGAGCCCTTCGTTCCCCCAGACTAGCGGGGGGTCCCACAGATACGCAGTATTTT.

The chain links TRBV20-1 to TRBJ2-1; the D gene is possibly TRBD1 (6 bases). Germline CDR1 reads DFQATT; CDR2 reads SNEGSKA (reference sequence). V was cut by 0 bases and J by 9 bases, with 18 bases left in between. There are 15 residues in the CDR3. For the CDR3, the DNA is TGCAGTGCTAGAGAACCCGGACAGATTTTGGCTGAGCAGTTCTTC. Translation gives CSAREPGQILAEQFF.

The table lists this clonotype with a few counts. The J gene is TRBJ2-3, the V gene TRBV5-1; no clear D. V was cut by 2 bases and J by 2 bases, with 9 bases left in between. This CDR3 region has 14 residues. Germline CDR1 is SGHRS and CDR2 is YFSETQ. The CDR3 sequence: CASSFSSHTDTQYF. In DNA, the CDR3 is TGCGCCAGCAGCTTTAGCAGTCACACAGATACGCAGTATTTT.

The J gene is TRBJ2-5, the V gene TRBV6-6; 9 bases line up with TRBD1. Per the germline V gene, CDR1 is MNHNY and CDR2 is SVGAGI (reference sequence). This CDR3 comprises 16 residues. V was clipped by 0 bases and J by 3 bases; unmatched bases: 5. The CDR3 sequence: CASSYSLGQGEETQYF. CDR3 DNA: TGTGCCAGCAGTTACTCGTTGGGACAGGGAGAAGAGACCCAGTACTTC.

The chain has TRBV24-1 and TRBJ2-7; no definite D call. V lost 5 bases to trimming and J lost 9 bases, with 13 bases between them. The CDR3 consists of 12 residues. In germline, CDR1 is KGHDR, CDR2 SFDVKD. DNA of the CDR3: TGTGCCACCAGTGGTGCAACTACGGCGCAGTACTTC. Amino acid sequence: CATSGATTAQYF.

This clonotype occurred many times. V is TRBV6-5 and J is TRBJ2-6; D gene ambiguous. The CDR3 runs to 16 residues. Between the trimmed V and J ends, which lost 5 bases and 0 bases, there was a span of 11 bases. Germline-derived CDR1 and CDR2 are MNHEY and SVGAGI. CDR3 protein: CASSSLQSSGANVLTF. For the CDR3, the DNA is TGTGCCAGCAGTAGCCTTCAGAGCTCTGGGGCCAACGTCCTGACTTTC.

Here the CDR3 reads CASSMGTGRPEAFF. CDR3 nucleotides: TGTGCCAGCAGCATGGGGACAGGGAGACCTGAAGCTTTCTTT. The chain uses TRBV7-3 and TRBJ1-1; 9 positions match TRBD1. This CDR3 is built from 14 residues. From germline, CDR1 is SGHTA and CDR2 FQGTGA. With V trimmed by 5 bases and J by 6 bases, 7 bases remained unmatched.

This clonotype was detected many times. V is TRBV6-2 or TRBV6-3 and J is TRBJ2-5, with 9 positions matching TRBD2. This CDR3 region has 15 residues. CDR1 and CDR2 from the germline V gene are MNHEY and SVGEGT. Trimming cost V 6 bases and J 5 bases; bases outside gene matches: 10. The DNA of the CDR3 is TGTGCCAGCAGCCAGCGGGGGGAACCACGTGAGACCCAGTACTTC. It is translated as CASSQRGEPRETQYF.

This clonotype appeared a few times. The J gene is TRBJ1-2, the V gene TRBV20-1; D ambiguous. CDR1 is DFQATT and CDR2 is SNEGSKA in the germline V gene (reference sequence). The V and J ends lost 5 bases and 4 bases respectively, with 11 bases between them. The CDR3 runs to 12 residues. The CDR3 DNA reads TGCAGTGCTCTGGTGGAGGCCTATGGCTACACCTTC. It specifies CSALVEAYGYTF.